The present T cell receptor (beta chain) was sequenced within a study of cytomegalovirus exposure and HLA in healthy donors. Study information: Most donors, roughly 82% of roughly 400 genotyped, fell in the Caucasian-associated ancestry cluster. Study-level findings and limits: Most TCR sequences proved rare, with some public TCRs found in many donors. With later analysis, a missense DCLRE1C variant became linked to TCR beta V- and J-gene trimming.

V shed 5 bases and J shed 2 bases, with 15 bases lying between them. The CDR3 is 15 amino acids. Looked up from germline, CDR1 is SGHTA and CDR2 is FQGNSA. This clone showed up just a few times. Its antigen is currently unknown. The PCR made use of 60 Vbeta and 13 Jbeta primers. Measured with immunoSEQ multiplex PCR; TCRdb has only the in-frame clones, and not every one. The sample lists tens of thousands of clones, about 53% seen once, with roughly 6.2% in the top ten. Sequenced: PBMCs. The chain combines TRBV7-2 with TRBJ1-1, with a tentative D call TRBD1 (5 bases). This clonotype originated in a woman in her thirties or forties in good health and CMV-seropositive. The CDR3 nucleotides read TGTGCCAGCAGCACCCAGACAGTGTTTAACACTGAAGCTTTCTTT. Encoded protein: CASSTQTVFNTEAFF.